This entry concerns a single T cell receptor beta chain. The data were taken from a study of CD8+ T cells in alopecia areata. At the level of the study: Twice daily, treated patients received 5 to 10 mg of oral tofacitinib.

Treatment specified: oral pan-JAK inhibitor, 5-10 mg twice daily. Sequencing used cDNA as its template, made by extracting RNA and reverse transcribing it. Assay: immunoSEQ multiplex PCR; the TCRdb copy retains only in-frame clones and omits some. The top ten hold under 1.5% of the sample, which has around 180,000 clones, roughly 70% seen once. The sequence came from a human donor with alopecia areata. Sequenced material: CD4+ T cells sorted from blood, taken between weeks 47 and 50, from a patient treated with tofacitinib.

The CDR3 DNA follows: TGCGCCAGCAGCCATGCGGACAGATCTAACTATGGCTACACCTTC. Protein product: CASSHADRSNYGYTF. V usage is TRBV4-3 and J usage is TRBJ1-2, with D perhaps matching TRBD1 (6 bases). The V end was cut by 3 bases, the J end by 0 bases, with 11 bases between. CDR1 is LGHNA, CDR2 YSLEER, per germline. This CDR3 region has 15 residues.